The 29 T cell receptor beta chains given below trace back to one sample, sequenced in a study of blood T cells in healthy people across ages. A second about 7 to 12 cycle PCR used barcoded and J-beta primers. Via MiXCR, TCRdb re-called the 5' RACE reads, giving one row per CDR3 protein. The repertoire includes 550,000 to 700,000 distinct CDR3 sequences, approximately 30% of them detected once, and about 18% sits in the top ten. The specimen was blood. The receptors stem from a woman in her seventies in good health.

The chain recombines TRBV5-1 with TRBJ2-5; 13 nucleotides agree with TRBD2. This CDR3 has 16 amino acids. Germline V gives CDR1 SGHRS, CDR2 YFSETQ. J was trimmed by 0 bases and V by 3 bases; bases with no gene match: 2. This CDR3 is CASSSGTSGDQETQYF. The CDR3, as DNA: TGCGCCAGCAGCTCGGGGACTAGCGGGGACCAAGAGACCCAGTACTTC.

Details on this clonotype: A much bigger clone sits one base away, suggesting this may be a read error. This chain connects TRBV4-2 to TRBJ2-5, with D maybe TRBD2 (6 bases). This CDR3 region has 15 residues. Germline V gene sequence: CDR1 LGHNA, CDR2 YNFKEQ. The CDR3 DNA reads TGTGCCGGCAGCCAAGATGGGACTGGAGAAGAGACCCAGTACTTC. Its translation is CAGSQDGTGEETQYF.

J is TRBJ2-7 and V is TRBV4-1; 9 bases match TRBD1. V dropped 1 base and J dropped 1; count of bases not matched to a gene: 5. CDR3 size: 16 residues. CDR1 is MGHRA, CDR2 YSYEKL, per germline. In DNA, the CDR3 is TGCGCCAGCAGCCAAGGAACCGGGACAGGGTCCTACGAGCAGTACTTC. Protein: CASSQGTGTGSYEQYF.

This clonotype was observed a handful of times. This rearrangement joins TRBV4-1 to TRBJ2-3; TRBD2 might be the D (5 bases). CDR3 size: 18 residues. Trimming cost V 0 bases and J 4 bases, with 20 bases left between them. Looked up from germline, CDR1 is MGHRA and CDR2 is YSYEKL. Written as DNA, the CDR3 is TGCGCCAGCAGCCAAGATCCCCCTAGCTCGAGTCGCGCAGATACGCAGTATTTT. Translation: CASSQDPPSSSRADTQYF.

The CDR3 DNA reads TGTGCCAGCAGTTTAGCTAACGACCGCACAGATACGCAGTATTTT. The encoded protein is CASSLANDRTDTQYF. The rearrangement uses TRBV12-3 or TRBV12-4 and TRBJ2-3; D unclear. V was cut by 0 bases and J by 1 base, with 8 bases left in between. The CDR3 consists of 15 residues.

This clonotype was counted only a few times. The chain employs TRBV4-1 and TRBJ1-4; tentative D call: TRBD1 (5 bases). V was cut by 2 bases and J by 5 bases, with 21 bases left in between. The length of the CDR3 is 18 residues. Germline-derived CDR1 and CDR2 are MGHRA and YSYEKL. For the CDR3, the DNA is TGCGCCAGCAGCCAACCCGGGGACTTATCCTCCCGGAATGAAAAACTGTTTTTT. As protein: CASSQPGDLSSRNEKLFF.

The gene calls are TRBV7-2 and TRBJ2-3; D possibly corresponds to TRBD2 (6 bases). Trimming shortened V by 5 bases and J by 6 bases, and 21 bases separated the two germline ends. Germline V lookup: CDR1 SGHTA, CDR2 FQGNSA. The CDR3 is 16 residues long. CDR3 sequence reads: CASSPGTSPAPDTQYF. The CDR3 DNA follows: TGTGCCAGCAGCCCCGGGACTTCCCCCGCCCCGGATACGCAGTATTTT. The full variable domain, completed using reference TRBV7-2 and TRBJ2-3, is GAGVSQSPSNKVTEKGKDVELRCDPISGHTALYWYRQSLGQGLEFLIYFQGNSAPDKSGLPSDRFSAERTGGSVSTLTIQRTQQEDSAVYLCASSPGTSPAPDTQYFGPGTRLTVL.

This clonotype has only a few counts. V gene TRBV2 combines with J gene TRBJ2-1, with D possibly TRBD1 on 7 matching bases. The CDR3 totals 13 residues. CDR1 and CDR2 (germline): SNHLY, FYNNEI. The V end was cut by 8 bases, the J end by 6 bases, with 14 bases between. CDR3 amino acids: CASLAQGGNEQFF. DNA for the CDR3: TGTGCCAGCCTTGCCCAGGGGGGCAATGAGCAGTTCTTC. Drawing the rest from reference TRBV2 and TRBJ2-1, the complete variable domain is EPEVTQTPSHQVTQMGQEVILRCVPISNHLYFYWYRQILGQKVEFLVSFYNNEISEKSEIFDDQFSVERPDGSNFTLKIRSTKLEDSAMYFCASLAQGGNEQFFGPGTRLTVL.

The V call is TRBV3-1, the J call TRBJ2-5; D remains unclear. Matching the DNA end better, TRBJ2-1 makes the J call doubtful. Germline values: CDR1 LGHDT, CDR2 YNNKEL (reference sequence). CDR3 length equals 11 residues. The CDR3 DNA reads as TGTGCCAGCAGCCGCTCTTATGAGCAGTTCTTC. The encoded protein is CASSRSYEQFF.

This clonotype was found a few times. The chain uses TRBV30 and TRBJ1-1; D might be TRBD1 (5 bases). V was shortened by 3 bases and J by 0 bases, with 8 bases between the two germline ends. Germline loops: CDR1 GTSNPN, CDR2 SVGIG (reference sequence). The CDR3 sequence is 13 residues long. The DNA for the CDR3 is TGTGCCTGGAGCCTCAGGGTGAACACTGAAGCTTTCTTT. Translation: CAWSLRVNTEAFF.

CDR3 in amino acids: CAISEDGGDTDTQYF. DNA for the CDR3: TGTGCCATCAGTGAGGACGGGGGGGACACAGATACGCAGTATTTT. The V call is TRBV10-3, the J call TRBJ2-3, with 8 nucleotides matching TRBD2. J gave up 2 bases and V 2 bases, and 3 bases lay outside the gene matches. This CDR3 spans 15 amino acids. CDR1 and CDR2 (germline): ENHRY, SYGVKD.

This clonotype was seen more than once but under ten times. V gene TRBV10-3 combines with J gene TRBJ2-5; 11 positions agree with TRBD2. The CDR3 totals 15 residues. V lost 6 bases and J lost 2; bases outside the gene matches: 5. Germline loops: CDR1 ENHRY, CDR2 SYGVKD. The CDR3 DNA follows: TGTGCCATCAGAGCTAGCGGGGGGTCTCAAGAGACCCAGTACTTC. Translation: CAIRASGGSQETQYF.

This clonotype has just a few counts. The chain has TRBV4-2 and TRBJ2-5; D is possibly TRBD1 or TRBD2 (6 bases each). In germline, CDR1 is LGHNA, CDR2 YNFKEQ. This CDR3 region has 15 residues. Between the trimmed V and J ends, which lost 0 bases and 5 bases, there was a span of 13 bases. CDR3 amino acids: CASSQDPGARETQYF. The CDR3 bases are TGTGCCAGCAGCCAAGACCCGGGGGCAAGGGAGACCCAGTACTTC.

The rearrangement uses TRBV7-2 and TRBJ1-4, with 9 bases aligning to TRBD1. CDR3 length equals 14 residues. From germline, CDR1 is SGHTA and CDR2 FQGNSA. Germline trimming cut 6 bases from V and 8 bases from J; bases unmatched to any gene: 7. CDR3 sequence: CASRNRGRNEKLFF. The DNA of the CDR3 is TGTGCCAGCAGAAACAGGGGGCGCAACGAAAAACTGTTTTTT.

The CDR3 protein is CASSRTFGDSPLHF. The CDR3 DNA reads as TGTGCCAGCAGTCGTACATTTGGGGATTCACCCCTCCACTTT. J is TRBJ1-6 and V is TRBV6-5; D is unclear. Trimming left V 5 bases short and J 8 bases short, with 13 bases between. Germline CDR1 and CDR2: MNHEY and SVGAGI. This CDR3 is 14 amino acids long.

The V gene is TRBV5-1, the J gene TRBJ1-2; 9 positions match TRBD1. The germline gives CDR1 SGHRS, CDR2 YFSETQ. V was pared by 5 bases and J by 0 bases, with 5 bases of the junction left unmatched. CDR3 length equals 15 residues. CDR3 sequence (DNA): TGCGCCAGCAGAAGGACAGGGGAAGCTAACTATGGCTACACCTTC. This sequence encodes CASRRTGEANYGYTF. The complete variable domain, with remaining parts taken from reference TRBV5-1 and TRBJ1-2, reads KAGVTQTPRYLIKTRGQQVTLSCSPISGHRSVSWYQQTPGQGLQFLFEYFSETQRNKGNFPGRFSGRQFSNSRSEMNVSTLELGDSALYLCASRRTGEANYGYTFGSGTRLTVV.

Points on this clonotype: One end of the junction does not line up with germline, which may come from a read error. V usage is TRBV7-2 and J usage is TRBJ2-7; 10 nucleotides line up with TRBD2. Germline V lookup: CDR1 SGHTA, CDR2 FQGNSA. This CDR3 spans 15 amino acids. In DNA form, the CDR3 reads TGCGCCAGCAGTCCGAGGGCTAGCGGGGGCTACGAGCAGTACTTC. The encoded protein is CASSPRASGGYEQYF.

This clonotype has just a few counts. This sequence joins TRBV6-5 and TRBJ1-1; maybe TRBD1 (6 bases). Trimming stripped 1 base from V and 11 bases from J, with 11 bases between. This CDR3 contains 12 residues. Germline CDR1 and CDR2: MNHEY and SVGAGI. The CDR3 region is CASSYLGAAAFF. CDR3 coding DNA: TGTGCCAGCAGTTACTTGGGGGCCGCTGCTTTCTTT.

The sample holds a few counts of this clonotype. V gene TRBV12-3 or TRBV12-4 combines with J gene TRBJ1-1; tentative D call: TRBD1 (6 bases). The CDR3 sequence is 13 residues long. Trimming removed 6 bases at V and 5 bases at J, with 13 bases between. CDR3 DNA sequence: TGTGCCAGCAGAAAGCAGGGGCTTACTGAAGCTTTCTTT. Translation: CASRKQGLTEAFF.

The table lists this clonotype with many counts. The chain has TRBV3-1 and TRBJ2-3; D might be TRBD1 (6 bases). This CDR3 comprises 13 residues. Looked up from germline, CDR1 is LGHDT and CDR2 is YNNKEL (reference sequence). V lost 4 bases and J lost 6, with 11 bases in between. The CDR3 loop is CASSPTGTDTQYF. CDR3 DNA sequence: TGTGCCAGCAGCCCCACAGGGACGGATACGCAGTATTTT.

V and J are TRBV7-2 and TRBJ2-5; D possibly corresponds to TRBD2 (6 bases). The J call is doubtful: the DNA matches TRBJ2-1 better. Germline V lookup: CDR1 SGHTA, CDR2 FQGNSA. This CDR3 is 15 amino acids long. Here the CDR3 reads CASSIWRGIYNEQFF. The CDR3 DNA reads as TGTGCCAGCAGTATATGGAGGGGCATCTACAATGAGCAGTTCTTC.

This clonotype was found a few times. The chain is built from TRBV20-1 and TRBJ2-7, with 7 positions matching TRBD1. The germline gives CDR1 DFQATT, CDR2 SNEGSKA (reference sequence). Trimming cost V 3 bases and J 0 bases; bases outside gene matches: 2. CDR3 size: 13 residues. CDR3 amino acids: CSARTGSSYEQYF. The CDR3 bases are TGCAGTGCTAGGACAGGGAGCTCCTACGAGCAGTACTTC.

This clonotype came up a few times. The CDR3 loop is CAWSRGTVLNEQYF. The CDR3 DNA reads as TGTGCCTGGAGTCGTGGGACAGTGTTAAACGAGCAGTACTTC. This rearrangement joins TRBV30 to TRBJ2-7; 7 bases are shared with TRBD1. The CDR3 consists of 14 residues. V was clipped by 2 bases and J by 5 bases; unmatched bases: 9. CDR1 and CDR2 from the germline V gene are GTSNPN and SVGIG (reference sequence).

The V gene is TRBV20-1, the J gene TRBJ2-7, with D perhaps being TRBD1 or TRBD2 (5 bases each). CDR3 length: 16 amino acids. CDR1 is DFQATT, CDR2 SNEGSKA, per germline (reference sequence). V dropped 1 base and J dropped 3 bases, with 19 bases sitting between them. The CDR3 DNA is TGCAGTGCTAGAGTAGTATCCGGGAACGGACACTACGAGCAGTACTTC. Protein: CSARVVSGNGHYEQYF.

The chain joins TRBV12-3 or TRBV12-4 to TRBJ1-2; weak D call: TRBD1 (5 bases). The ends were cut back, 3 bases at V and 8 bases at J, with 16 bases in the middle. The CDR3 totals 14 residues. CDR3 sequence: CASSFAGTGRGYTF. CDR3 coding DNA: TGTGCCAGCAGTTTCGCGGGGACTGGTAGGGGCTACACCTTC.

This rearrangement joins TRBV20-1 to TRBJ2-5; 8 positions match TRBD2. Unmatched junction bases numbered 4, after V lost 2 bases and J lost 5 bases. The CDR3 length is 13 residues. CDR1 is DFQATT, CDR2 SNEGSKA, per germline (reference sequence). The chain's CDR3 is CSARHSGDETQYF. The CDR3 DNA sequence: TGCAGTGCTAGACATAGCGGGGACGAGACCCAGTACTTC.

This clonotype was seen a handful of times. CDR3 in amino acids: CASRRTGGASTGELFF. CDR3 DNA: TGCGCCAGCCGGCGGACAGGGGGCGCAAGCACCGGGGAGCTGTTTTTT. The chain couples TRBV5-1 to TRBJ2-2; 11 nucleotides line up with TRBD1. The CDR3 runs 16 residues. Germline loops: CDR1 SGHRS, CDR2 YFSETQ. Losses at the gene ends were 7 bases for V and 4 bases for J; bases not matched to a gene: 9.

This clonotype was seen a single time. The rearrangement joins TRBV20-1 to TRBJ1-5; 7 nucleotides match TRBD1. Per the germline V gene, CDR1 is DFQATT and CDR2 is SNEGSKA (reference sequence). CDR3 length: 11 amino acids. Trimming at V came to 6 bases and at J to 11 bases, leaving 7 bases not matched to a gene. CDR3 sequence (DNA): TGCAGTGCCCAACAGGGGTTGGCCCAGCATTTT. Residues: CSAQQGLAQHF.

This clonotype was seen ten or more times. The chain recombines TRBV7-2 with TRBJ2-5; 8 bases line up with TRBD1. V shed 4 bases, J shed 3 bases, and the junction held 1 base outside the gene matches. This CDR3 region has 13 residues. In germline, CDR1 is SGHTA, CDR2 FQGNSA. The CDR3 is CASSWGQEETQYF. DNA for the CDR3: TGTGCCAGCAGCTGGGGACAGGAAGAGACCCAGTACTTC.